These T cell receptor beta chains were read from a single sample in a study of blood T cell repertoires in COVID-19. The assay was immunoSEQ multiplex PCR, and TCRdb's table has in-frame clones only and misses some. The sample holds about 140,000 clones; under 85% are singletons and the top ten take about 1.5%. The source material was PBMCs or T cells enriched from blood (not recorded which). The source of these receptors is a woman between 18 and 29 years old who had been exposed to COVID-19. The CDR3 runs from the conserved cysteine through the conserved F or W. Fields, in order: clone size, J gene, V gene, D gene, CDR3 DNA, CDR3 protein. The D gene is left open where the match is weak. Expanded clones are given a class, and other clones once, few, many or no size at all.

size: -
J: TRBJ1-2
V: TRBV10-3
D: -
DNA: TGTGCCATCAGCGGGGGGGCGCCGTTTAATGGCTACACCTTC
CDR3: CAISGGAPFNGYTF

size: -
J: TRBJ1-1
V: TRBV29-1
D: TRBD1
DNA: TGCAGCGTTCTGGGACAGGGGGCTTACACTGAAGCTTTCTTT
CDR3: CSVLGQGAYTEAFF

size: -
J: TRBJ1-2
V: TRBV30
D: TRBD1
DNA: TGTGCCTGGACTAGGACAGGGCCAGTCGGCTACACCTTC
CDR3: CAWTRTGPVGYTF

size: -
J: TRBJ2-7
V: TRBV7-9
D: TRBD2
DNA: TGTGCCAGCAGACGGGCCGGAAGCGGGGGTAGTTCCTACGAGCAGTACTTC
CDR3: CASRRAGSGGSSYEQYF

size: -
J: TRBJ2-1
V: TRBV7-3
D: -
DNA: TGTGCCAGCAGCTTAAAAGCTGGTGGGGGGAACAATGAGCAGTTCTTC
CDR3: CASSLKAGGGNNEQFF

size: -
J: TRBJ2-6
V: TRBV20-1
D: -
DNA: TGCAGTGCTAGTGCGGGACAAGACTCTGGGGCCAACGTCCTGACTTTC
CDR3: CSASAGQDSGANVLTF

size: -
J: TRBJ2-7
V: TRBV28
D: -
DNA: TGTGCCAGCAGTTTATCGGCGGGGTACGAGCAGTACTTC
CDR3: CASSLSAGYEQYF

size: -
J: TRBJ2-1
V: TRBV11-1
D: TRBD2
DNA: TGTGCCAGCAGCTTTAGCGGGTCCTACAATGAGCAGTTCTTC
CDR3: CASSFSGSYNEQFF

size: -
J: TRBJ2-7
V: TRBV5-1
D: TRBD1
DNA: TGCGCCAGCAGCTACACACGGGACAGTTACGAGCAGTACTTC
CDR3: CASSYTRDSYEQYF

size: -
J: TRBJ2-2
V: TRBV5-4
D: TRBD2
DNA: TGTGCCAGCAGCTTGGCGGGAGGGCCCTGGGAGCTGTTTTTT
CDR3: CASSLAGGPWELFF

size: -
J: TRBJ2-1
V: TRBV4-1
D: TRBD2
DNA: TGCGCCAGCAGCCACCCTAGCGGGAGGCGGGAGTTCTTC
CDR3: CASSHPSGRREFF

size: few
J: TRBJ1-1
V: TRBV18
D: TRBD1
DNA: TGTGCCAGCTCATCGAATCAGGGGGCGGACACTGAAGCTTTCTTT
CDR3: CASSSNQGADTEAFF

size: -
J: TRBJ2-6
V: TRBV21-1
D: -
DNA: TGTGCCAGGGGAGAATCTGGGGCCAACGTCCTGACTTTC
CDR3: CARGESGANVLTF

size: -
J: TRBJ1-5
V: TRBV6-5
D: -
DNA: TGTGCCAGCACCTACCACAGGATTAATCAGCCCCAGCATTTT
CDR3: CASTYHRINQPQHF

size: few
J: TRBJ2-7
V: TRBV2
D: TRBD2
DNA: TGTGCCAGCAATTTCGGCGGGAGGGCCGGTGAGCAGTACTTC
CDR3: CASNFGGRAGEQYF

size: -
J: TRBJ1-2
V: TRBV12-3/TRBV12-4
D: TRBD1
DNA: TGTGCCAGCAGTTGGGACAGAGGTGGCTACACCTTC
CDR3: CASSWDRGGYTF

size: once
J: TRBJ1-3
V: TRBV24-1
D: -
DNA: TGTGCCACCAGCCCCGGGAGGCCTGGAAACACCATATATTTT
CDR3: CATSPGRPGNTIYF

size: -
J: TRBJ1-1
V: TRBV4-1
D: TRBD1
DNA: TGCGCCAGCAGCCAAAGACACGGAATCAGGGGGATGAACACTGAAGCTTTCTTT
CDR3: CASSQRHGIRGMNTEAFF

size: -
J: TRBJ2-1
V: TRBV24-1
D: -
DNA: TGTGCCACCAGTGATGGAGGGACTGTTTCTAATGAGCAGTTCTTC
CDR3: CATSDGGTVSNEQFF

size: -
J: TRBJ2-3
V: TRBV24-1
D: TRBD1
DNA: TGTGCCACCAGTGACAGGGGGCCAGATACGCAGTATTTT
CDR3: CATSDRGPDTQYF

size: once
J: TRBJ1-1
V: TRBV29-1
D: -
DNA: TGCAGCGTTGAAGAAGAACAGAACACTGAAGCTTTCTTT
CDR3: CSVEEEQNTEAFF

size: -
J: TRBJ1-3
V: TRBV4-1
D: -
DNA: TGCGCCAGCAGCCCAGTGAGCGGGGGATGGTCTGGAAACACCATATATTTT
CDR3: CASSPVSGGWSGNTIYF

size: once
J: TRBJ1-2
V: TRBV19
D: TRBD1
DNA: TGTGCCACCTGGACAGGACGGGCCGGGGGCTACACCTTC
CDR3: CATWTGRAGGYTF

size: -
J: TRBJ1-2
V: TRBV30
D: TRBD1
DNA: TGTGCCTGGAGCTTTCGGGACAGAGCCTATGGCTACACCTTC
CDR3: CAWSFRDRAYGYTF

size: -
J: TRBJ2-7
V: TRBV18
D: TRBD1
DNA: TGTGCCAGCTCACCGCCGGGACAGGGGGACTACGAGCAGTACTTC
CDR3: CASSPPGQGDYEQYF

size: -
J: TRBJ1-5
V: TRBV28
D: -
DNA: TGTGCCAGCAGTCAGGGGATAGGTCAGCCCCAGCATTTT
CDR3: CASSQGIGQPQHF

size: -
J: TRBJ2-1
V: TRBV2
D: TRBD1
DNA: TGTGCCAGCGTCCAGGGGGCCTACAATGAGCAGTTCTTC
CDR3: CASVQGAYNEQFF

size: -
J: TRBJ2-6
V: TRBV7-9
D: TRBD1
DNA: TGTGCCAGCAGCCCAACGCTCGGGACAGACCTTTGGGCCAACGTCCTGACTTTC
CDR3: CASSPTLGTDLWANVLTF

size: -
J: TRBJ2-7
V: TRBV14
D: -
DNA: TGTGCCAGCAGCCAAGTAACAGCGGGCGAGCAGTACTTC
CDR3: CASSQVTAGEQYF

size: -
J: TRBJ1-1
V: TRBV7-9
D: -
DNA: TGTGCCAGCAGCATTGCAGGAATCCTTTCCACTGAAGCTTTCTTT
CDR3: CASSIAGILSTEAFF

size: -
J: TRBJ2-5
V: TRBV28
D: TRBD1
DNA: TGTGCCAGCACACGATCCCCTGGGACAGGGAAAGAGACCCAGTACTTC
CDR3: CASTRSPGTGKETQYF

size: -
J: TRBJ1-5
V: TRBV30
D: -
DNA: TGTGCCTGGAGTGTATCTTATACGGGTAGCAATCAGCCCCAGCATTTT
CDR3: CAWSVSYTGSNQPQHF

size: -
J: TRBJ1-1
V: TRBV6-2/TRBV6-3
D: TRBD1
DNA: TGTGCCAGCAGTTACCCGACAGGGAGAAACACTGAAGCTTTCTTT
CDR3: CASSYPTGRNTEAFF

size: many
J: TRBJ1-2
V: TRBV29-1
D: TRBD1
DNA: TGCAGCGTGTCAGGGACAGGGGGGAATGGCTACACCTTC
CDR3: CSVSGTGGNGYTF

size: few
J: TRBJ1-5
V: TRBV4-3
D: -
DNA: TGCGCCAGCAGCCAAGAAACGGGGTTCGGCCAGCCCCAGCATTTT
CDR3: CASSQETGFGQPQHF

size: -
J: TRBJ2-4
V: TRBV5-1
D: -
DNA: TGCGCCAGCAGCTTGACAGTCGCCAAAAACATTCAGTACTTC
CDR3: CASSLTVAKNIQYF

size: -
J: TRBJ1-2
V: TRBV9
D: -
DNA: TGTGCCAGCAGCGTTACCGCCTATCCTTCTAACTATGGCTACACCTTC
CDR3: CASSVTAYPSNYGYTF

size: -
J: TRBJ1-1
V: TRBV25-1
D: -
DNA: TGTGCCAGCAGTGACCCAGGGAACACTGAAGCTTTCTTT
CDR3: CASSDPGNTEAFF

size: -
J: TRBJ1-6
V: TRBV19
D: -
DNA: TGTGCCAGTACCCTCGGGGGGGGAAATAATTCACCCCTCCACTTT
CDR3: CASTLGGGNNSPLHF

size: -
J: TRBJ2-7
V: TRBV5-1
D: TRBD2
DNA: TGCGCCAGCAGCCGATCCCGGGTAGCGGGAGATGAGCAGTACTTC
CDR3: CASSRSRVAGDEQYF

size: -
J: TRBJ2-1
V: TRBV7-8
D: -
DNA: TGTGCCAGCAGCTCTCGGGTAGATAGGAATGAGCAGTTCTTC
CDR3: CASSSRVDRNEQFF

size: -
J: TRBJ1-2
V: TRBV19
D: TRBD1
DNA: TGTGCCAGTAGTATGCCGTGGACAGGCGACTATGGCTACACCTTC
CDR3: CASSMPWTGDYGYTF

size: -
J: TRBJ2-7
V: TRBV11-2
D: TRBD2
DNA: TGTGCCAGCAGCCCCCGGACTAGGCTCTCCTACGAGCAGTACTTC
CDR3: CASSPRTRLSYEQYF

size: -
J: TRBJ1-1
V: TRBV15
D: -
DNA: TGTGCCACCAGCAGAACCGGACAGCACACTGAAGCTTTCTTT
CDR3: CATSRTGQHTEAFF

size: -
J: TRBJ1-6
V: TRBV6-5
D: TRBD1
DNA: TGTGCCAGCAGCCAGGGACAGGCACCCCTCCACTTT
CDR3: CASSQGQAPLHF

size: -
J: TRBJ2-2
V: TRBV5-4
D: TRBD2
DNA: TGTGCCCTCCGTGGCACTAGCGGGGGGAACACCGGGGAGCTGTTTTTT
CDR3: CALRGTSGGNTGELFF

size: few
J: TRBJ1-5
V: TRBV27
D: -
DNA: TGTGCCAGCAGTTTGTCGGGACTGCCGGGAAAGCCCCAGCATTTT
CDR3: CASSLSGLPGKPQHF

size: once
J: TRBJ2-5
V: TRBV5-1
D: TRBD2
DNA: TGCGCCAGCAGCTTTTCCGGACTAGCGGAACAAGAGACCCAGTACTTC
CDR3: CASSFSGLAEQETQYF

size: once
J: TRBJ1-2
V: TRBV7-9
D: -
DNA: TGTGCCAGCAGCTTAGTAGTTAATGTAGTCCGTGGCTACACCTTC
CDR3: CASSLVVNVVRGYTF

size: -
J: TRBJ2-7
V: TRBV15
D: -
DNA: TGTGCCACCAGCAGAGTCCGGGGAGCGTACGAGCAGTACTTC
CDR3: CATSRVRGAYEQYF

size: -
J: TRBJ1-2
V: TRBV6-5
D: TRBD1
DNA: TGTGCCACCTCCGTAGGGGGCGATCGCTACACCTTC
CDR3: CATSVGGDRYTF

size: -
J: TRBJ2-5
V: TRBV7-9
D: -
DNA: TGTGCCAGCAGCTTAGGGATAGCGGTAGAAGAGACCCAGTACTTC
CDR3: CASSLGIAVEETQYF

size: -
J: TRBJ2-6
V: TRBV7-3
D: -
DNA: TGTGCCAGCAGCCAAAATGCGGTCCGGGATGGGGCCAACGTCCTGACTTTC
CDR3: CASSQNAVRDGANVLTF

size: -
J: TRBJ2-7
V: TRBV6-5
D: -
DNA: TGTGCCAGCAGTAGATCCTTCAGCTCCTACGAGCAGTACTTC
CDR3: CASSRSFSSYEQYF

size: once
J: TRBJ1-5
V: TRBV11-2
D: -
DNA: TGTGCCAGCAGCCGGGGTTATCGGCAGCCCCAGCATTTT
CDR3: CASSRGYRQPQHF

size: -
J: TRBJ1-2
V: TRBV27
D: TRBD1
DNA: TGTGCCAGCAGTTCCCCGAACAGGGGCAACTATGGCTACACCTTC
CDR3: CASSSPNRGNYGYTF

size: -
J: TRBJ1-2
V: TRBV3-1/TRBV3-2
D: TRBD1
DNA: TGTGCCAGCAGCCAACTGGACAGGTTGCTCTATGGCTACACCTTC
CDR3: CASSQLDRLLYGYTF

size: -
J: TRBJ1-1
V: TRBV6-2/TRBV6-3
D: TRBD1
DNA: TGTGCCAGCAGTTACCGACAGGGTAGGAACACTGAAGCTTTCTTT
CDR3: CASSYRQGRNTEAFF